Below are 5 T cell receptor beta chains sequenced from a single sample in a study of post-analysis software for immune sequencing data. Each TCR beta cDNA library carried unique molecular identifiers. Each CDR3 protein is one row after TCRdb ran MiXCR on the PCR reads. The table records approximately 150,000 distinct CDR3 sequences, about 29% of them present only once. Their specific antigens are unknown. Study-wide results and limits: Five TRBV segments, including TRBV5-6, TRBV5-1 and TRBV20-1, were more frequent in patients than controls.

Sequenced sample: blood. All receptors come from a girl aged 5 to 17 with multiple sclerosis.

This clonotype was recorded many times. The gene calls are TRBV6-5 and TRBJ1-5; D is possibly TRBD1 (5 bases). Germline CDR1 MNHEY, CDR2 SVGAGI. This CDR3 spans 13 amino acids. Trimming removed 4 bases at V and 9 bases at J, with 13 bases between. The CDR3 spells CASSSGSGSPQHF. CDR3 nucleotide sequence: TGTGCCAGCAGTTCAGGGTCTGGATCGCCCCAGCATTTT.

This clonotype was counted a single time. A read error is possible here, since a much larger clone lies one base away. The V call is TRBV12-3 or TRBV12-4, the J call TRBJ2-5, with TRBD2 matching over 10 bases. The CDR3 has 14 residues. Unmatched junction bases numbered 16, after V lost 8 bases and J lost 13 bases. The CDR3 reads CASGGTSAPANAYF. For the CDR3, the DNA is TGTGCCAGCGGGGGGACTAGCGCCCCGGCCAATGCGTACTTC.

This clonotype was found a few times. The chain employs TRBV6-5 and TRBJ1-1, with TRBD1 identical over 8 bases. The CDR3 length is 14 residues. CDR1 and CDR2 from the germline V gene are MNHEY and SVGAGI. After removal of 7 bases from V and 1 base from J, the junction contained 5 bases not matched to a gene. CDR3 sequence (DNA): TGTGCCAGCATACCAGGGGGCCGGAACACTGAAGCTTTCTTT. Residues: CASIPGGRNTEAFF.

The sample holds one count of this clonotype. Just one base apart from a much larger clone, this may be a read error. This chain joins TRBV7-7 and TRBJ2-5; no clear D gene. TRBJ2-7 matches the DNA end more closely, so the J call is doubtful. CDR3 length: 15 amino acids. The germline CDR1 and CDR2 sequences are SSHAT and FNYEAQ (reference sequence). CDR3 nucleotides: TGTGCTAGCAGCTTAACCTTGGGCAAGACCTACGAGCAGTACTTC. Amino acid sequence: CASSLTLGKTYEQYF.

This clonotype was seen at least ten times. The chain carries TRBV7-9 and TRBJ2-7; weak D call: TRBD2 (6 bases). The CDR3 sequence is 16 residues long. Trimming shortened V by 5 bases and J by 2 bases, and 19 bases separated the two germline ends. Germline V CDR1 and CDR2: SEHNR, FQNEAQ (reference sequence). The chain's CDR3 is CASSTFSGALPYEQYF. For the CDR3, the DNA is TGTGCCAGCAGCACATTTAGCGGAGCGTTACCCTACGAGCAGTACTTC.